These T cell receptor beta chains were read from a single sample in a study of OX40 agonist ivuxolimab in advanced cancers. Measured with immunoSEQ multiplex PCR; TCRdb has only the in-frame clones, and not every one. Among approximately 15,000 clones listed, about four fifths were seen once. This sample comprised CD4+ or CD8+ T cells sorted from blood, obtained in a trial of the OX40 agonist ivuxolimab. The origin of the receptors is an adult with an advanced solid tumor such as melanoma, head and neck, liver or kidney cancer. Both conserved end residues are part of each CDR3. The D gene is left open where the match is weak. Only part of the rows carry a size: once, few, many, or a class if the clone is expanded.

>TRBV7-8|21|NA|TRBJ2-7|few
TGTGCCAGCAGCTTATACCGGGACAGGAGACGACTGGGGGGGAGTCGCGACGAGCAGTACTTC
CASSLYRDRRRLGGSRDEQYF
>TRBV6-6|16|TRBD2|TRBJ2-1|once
TGTGCCAGCAGTGGGGGACTAGCGGGAGTAGATAATGAGCAGTTCTTC
CASSGGLAGVDNEQFF
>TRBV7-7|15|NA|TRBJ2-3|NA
TGTGCTAGCAGCCGACTGGGGCAAAGCACAGATACGCAGTATTTT
CASSRLGQSTDTQYF
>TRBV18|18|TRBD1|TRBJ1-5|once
TGTGCCAGCTCACATTCGGGACAGGGAAAATTAAGCAATCAGCCCCAGCATTTT
CASSHSGQGKLSNQPQHF
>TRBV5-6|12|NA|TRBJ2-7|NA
TGTGCCAGCAGCCGACCGACCTACGAGCAGTACTTC
CASSRPTYEQYF
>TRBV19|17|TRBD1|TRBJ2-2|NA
TGTGCCAGTAGTATAGGGGACAGGGTGGAGTTGGCCGGGGAGCTGTTTTTT
CASSIGDRVELAGELFF
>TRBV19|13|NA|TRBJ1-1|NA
TGTGCCAGTAGTCCTACTGTGAACACTGAAGCTTTCTTT
CASSPTVNTEAFF
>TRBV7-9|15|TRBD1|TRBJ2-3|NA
TGTGCCAGCAGCACCGGGACAGCTAGCACAGATACGCAGTATTTT
CASSTGTASTDTQYF
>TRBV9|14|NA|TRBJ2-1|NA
TGTGCCAGCAGCCCGGGAAGGGGAAGCGATGAGCAGTTCTTC
CASSPGRGSDEQFF
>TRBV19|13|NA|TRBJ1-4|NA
TGTGCCAGTAGCCAGCTTGGGGGAGAAAAACTGTTTTTT
CASSQLGGEKLFF
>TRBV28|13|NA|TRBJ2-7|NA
TGTGCCAGCAGTCGCGTTAGCTCCTACGAGCAGTACTTC
CASSRVSSYEQYF
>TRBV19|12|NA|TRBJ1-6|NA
TGTGCCAGTAGTATCTCTGGGACACCCCTCCACTTT
CASSISGTPLHF
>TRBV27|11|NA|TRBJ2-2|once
TGTGCCAGCAGTTTAACCGGGGAGCTGTTTTTT
CASSLTGELFF
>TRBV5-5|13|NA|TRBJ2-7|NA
TGTGCCAGCAGCTTGGCCGAGCACTACGAGCAGTACTTC
CASSLAEHYEQYF
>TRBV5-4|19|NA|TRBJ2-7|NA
TGTGCCAGCAGCAGCAGTCTTGGGACACCTAAACCCTCCTACGGCGAGCAGTACTTC
CASSSSLGTPKPSYGEQYF
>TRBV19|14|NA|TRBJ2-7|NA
TGTGCCAGTAGTGGAGAGGCGGGTCCCTACGAGCAGTACTTC
CASSGEAGPYEQYF
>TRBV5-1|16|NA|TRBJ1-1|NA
TGCGCCAGCAGCCAAGGGCAGGTATTTATGAACACTGAAGCTTTCTTT
CASSQGQVFMNTEAFF
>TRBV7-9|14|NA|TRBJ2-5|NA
TGTGCCAGCAGCTTACTATCTGGGTATGAGACCCAGTACTTC
CASSLLSGYETQYF
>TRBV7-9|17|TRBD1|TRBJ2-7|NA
TGTGCCAGCAGCTCTATTGACGACAGGGGTGGCGCCTACGAGCAGTACTTC
CASSSIDDRGGAYEQYF
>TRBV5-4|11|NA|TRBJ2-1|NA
TGTGCCAGCAGCTTTACGGAGCACCTGTTCTTC
CASSFTEHLFF
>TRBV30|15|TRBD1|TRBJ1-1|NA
TGTGCCTGTCTTCCAGGGGGGAGATCTAACACTGAAGCTTTCTTT
CACLPGGRSNTEAFF
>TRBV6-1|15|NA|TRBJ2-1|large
TGTGCCAGCAGTGACCATACACTAAGCAGTAGTGAGCAGTTCTTC
CASSDHTLSSSEQFF
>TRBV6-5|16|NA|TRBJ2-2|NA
TGTGCCAGCAGTTACTCGACGGGCAGGGATACCGGGGAGCTGTTTTTT
CASSYSTGRDTGELFF
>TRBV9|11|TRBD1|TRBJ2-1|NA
TGTGCCAGCAGCGTAGGACAGGGGATGTTCTTC
CASSVGQGMFF
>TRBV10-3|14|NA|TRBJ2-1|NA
TGTGCCATCAGTGGGTCCGGGACCTACAATGAGCAGTTCTTC
CAISGSGTYNEQFF
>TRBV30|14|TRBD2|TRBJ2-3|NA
TGTGCCTGGAGTGTTGGGGGGGTCACAGATACGCAGTATTTT
CAWSVGGVTDTQYF
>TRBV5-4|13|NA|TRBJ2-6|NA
TGTGCCAGCAGCTTATCAGGGGCCAACGTCCTGACTTTC
CASSLSGANVLTF
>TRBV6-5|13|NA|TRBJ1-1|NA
TGTGCCAGCAGTTACGGGGGGAACACTGAAGCTTTCTTT
CASSYGGNTEAFF
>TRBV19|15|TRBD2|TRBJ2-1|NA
TGTGCCAGTAGTATCAGCGGGAGCTATTACAATGAGCAGTTCTTC
CASSISGSYYNEQFF
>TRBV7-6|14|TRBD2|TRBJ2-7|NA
TGTGCCAGCAGCTCGGGGAGCGGGATAAACGAGCAGTACTTC
CASSSGSGINEQYF
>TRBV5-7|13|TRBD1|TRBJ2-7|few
TGTGCCAGCAGGCCCGACAGGGACTACGAGCAGTACTTC
CASRPDRDYEQYF
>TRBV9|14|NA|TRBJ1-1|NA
TGTGCCAGCAGCTCACCCGGGAGGGCTGCTGAAGCTTTCTTT
CASSSPGRAAEAFF
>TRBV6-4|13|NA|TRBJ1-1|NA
TGTGCCAGCAGTTTACAGGAGAACACTGAAGCTTTCTTT
CASSLQENTEAFF
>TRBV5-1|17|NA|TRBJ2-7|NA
TGCGCCAGCAGCTTGGCTATGACCCAGCAAAGCTACTACGAGCAGTACTTC
CASSLAMTQQSYYEQYF
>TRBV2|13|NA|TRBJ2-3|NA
TGTGCCAGCATTCCGACTAGCACAGATACGCAGTATTTT
CASIPTSTDTQYF
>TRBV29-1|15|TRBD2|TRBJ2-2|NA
TGCAGCGTTGCGGCGGGAGGGCCGGGCACCGGGGAGCTGTTTTTT
CSVAAGGPGTGELFF
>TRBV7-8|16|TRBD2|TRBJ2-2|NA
TGTGCCGGATCGGGAGGGGAGACTAGCAACACCGGGGAGCTGTTTTTT
CAGSGGETSNTGELFF
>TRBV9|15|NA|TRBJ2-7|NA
TGTGCCAGCAGCGAAGGTCGGTCTAGCTCCTACGAGCAGTACTTC
CASSEGRSSSYEQYF
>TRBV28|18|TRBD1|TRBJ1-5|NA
TGTGCCAGCAGTTTAGGGACAGGGAACCCCTATAGCAATCAGCCCCAGCATTTT
CASSLGTGNPYSNQPQHF
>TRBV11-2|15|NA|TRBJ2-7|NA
TGTGCCAGCAGCTTAGACAGCGGTTATATGGGCGAGCAGTACTTC
CASSLDSGYMGEQYF
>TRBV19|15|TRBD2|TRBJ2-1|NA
TGTGCCAGTAGCCGCCCGGGCGGGAGTATCAATGAGCAGTTCTTC
CASSRPGGSINEQFF
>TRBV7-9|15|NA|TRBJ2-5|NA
TGTGCCAGCAGCTTAGCGCTGGGTTGGCAAGAGACCCAGTACTTC
CASSLALGWQETQYF
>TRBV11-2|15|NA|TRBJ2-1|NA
TGTGCCAGCAGGGCCACTGTCCTGGTCTACAATGAGCAGTTCTTC
CASRATVLVYNEQFF
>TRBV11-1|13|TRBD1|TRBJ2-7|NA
TGTGCCAGCAGCTCGACAGGGTTGCACGAGCAGTACTTC
CASSSTGLHEQYF
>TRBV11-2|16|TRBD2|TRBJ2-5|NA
TGTGCCAGCAGCTTAGGTTCGGCGGGACTAGTCGAGACCCAGTACTTC
CASSLGSAGLVETQYF
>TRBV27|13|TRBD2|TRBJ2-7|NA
TGTGCCAGCAGTTTAGGACTAGCGAATGAGGAGTACTTC
CASSLGLANEEYF
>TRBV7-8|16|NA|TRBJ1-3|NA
TGTGCCAGCAGCTTAGTTAATGGTCCGGTGGGAAACACCATATATTTT
CASSLVNGPVGNTIYF
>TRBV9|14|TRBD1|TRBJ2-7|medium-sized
TGTGCCAGCAGCGCGACAGGGACCTCCTACGAGCAGTACTTC
CASSATGTSYEQYF
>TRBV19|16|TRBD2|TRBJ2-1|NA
TGTGCCAGTAGTGTGCGGGAGGTAAGGGCACACAATGAGCAGTTCTTC
CASSVREVRAHNEQFF
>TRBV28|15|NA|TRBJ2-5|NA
TGTGCCAGCAGTTTTTTCGGAGGGGGCGGGGAGACCCAGTACTTC
CASSFFGGGGETQYF
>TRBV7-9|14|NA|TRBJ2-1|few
TGTGCCAGCACCTCCGGGAGAAACTTCAATGAGCAGTTCTTC
CASTSGRNFNEQFF
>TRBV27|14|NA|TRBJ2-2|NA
TGTGCCAGCAGAACAGGGCCGCTCACCGGGGAGCTGTTTTTT
CASRTGPLTGELFF
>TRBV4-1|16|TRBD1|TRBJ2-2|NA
TGCGCCAGCAGCCAAGCTGCACAGGGGGCGAGCGGGGAGCTGTTTTTT
CASSQAAQGASGELFF
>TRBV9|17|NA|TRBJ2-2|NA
TGTGCCAGCAGCGTAGCTACCCAGGGCGCGAACACCGGGGAGCTGTTTTTT
CASSVATQGANTGELFF
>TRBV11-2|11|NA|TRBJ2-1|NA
TGTGCCAGCAGTCCAAGTCATGAGCAGTTCTTC
CASSPSHEQFF
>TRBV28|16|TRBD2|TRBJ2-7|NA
TGTGCCAGCAGCTCCCATACTAGCGGGGATTACTACGAGCAGTACTTC
CASSSHTSGDYYEQYF
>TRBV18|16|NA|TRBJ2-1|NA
TGTGCCAGCTCTCCAGCCCGGGACACCGCCTACAATGAGCAGTTCTTC
CASSPARDTAYNEQFF
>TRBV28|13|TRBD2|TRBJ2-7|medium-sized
TGTGCCAGCAGCCCCCGGACTAGCTACGAGCAGTACTTC
CASSPRTSYEQYF
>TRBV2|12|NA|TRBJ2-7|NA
TGTGCCAGCCGGACACAACTCTACGAGCAGTACTTC
CASRTQLYEQYF
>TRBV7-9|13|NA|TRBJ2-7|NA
TGTGCCAGCAGCTTAGACGACTCCTACGAGCAGTACTTC
CASSLDDSYEQYF